The source of this T cell receptor (beta chain) is a study of CD8+CD57+ T cells in acquired aplastic anemia. Study in general: Healthy donor CD4+ samples were sequenced to a depth that averaged about 10.8 million reads.

Profiling of TCR beta VDJ combinations and CDR3 sequences used genomic DNA as template. TCRdb itself ran the reads through MiXCR, one entry per CDR3 protein. The table lists about 210,000 distinct CDR3 sequences, around 63% of them singletons. CDR1 is SGHTS and CDR2 is YDEGEE in the germline V gene. This CDR3 is built from 14 residues. Trimming cost V 0 bases and J 9 bases, with 10 bases left between them. This clonotype was observed many times. What was sequenced was sorted CD4+, CD8+, or CD8+CD57+ T cells (not recorded which) from PBMCs. The rearrangement uses TRBV5-8 and TRBJ1-6, with no clear D. This receptor was taken from a human donor in good health. CDR3 coding DNA: TGTGCCAGCAGCTTGGGTCCCGGTGGTTCACCCCTCCACTTT. The encoded protein is CASSLGPGGSPLHF.